These 20 T cell receptor beta chains originate from one sample sequenced in a study of graft-versus-host responses after intestinal transplantation. Libraries were prepared by immunoSEQ multiplex PCR; TCRdb keeps only in-frame clonotypes and omits some of them. The data show just over 85,000 clones, 80% to 95% seen once. These receptors' antigens are unknown. The sequencing used unstimulated CD8+ T cells sorted from spleen or lymph node cells, collected before transplant. These receptors were obtained from a human donor who was the organ donor for an intestinal transplant.

The chain carries TRBV7-9 and TRBJ2-7, with D possibly matching TRBD2 (6 bases). Trimming stripped 5 bases from V and 1 base from J, with 9 bases between. Germline V gives CDR1 SEHNR, CDR2 FQNEAQ (reference sequence). CDR3 length equals 13 residues. The CDR3 sequence is CASSPGTSYEQYF. The CDR3 bases are TGTGCCAGCAGCCCGGGGACTTCCTACGAGCAGTACTTC.

This chain links TRBV6-1 with TRBJ2-7, with 10 bases fitting TRBD1. V lost 4 bases and J lost 5; bases outside the gene matches: 5. Germline CDR1 reads MNHNS; CDR2 reads SASEGT. CDR3 size: 14 residues. The CDR3 protein is CASSASGTGDEQYF. CDR3 nucleotide sequence: TGTGCCAGCAGTGCTTCCGGGACAGGGGACGAGCAGTACTTC.

This chain joins TRBV5-6 and TRBJ1-5, with unresolved D. Germline CDR1 and CDR2: SGHDT and YYEEEE. Trimming removed 4 bases at V and 9 bases at J, with 17 bases between. The CDR3 has 14 residues. The CDR3 DNA reads TGTGCCAGCAGCAGACTGGTAGGGAGCGGGCCCCAGCATTTT. Protein product: CASSRLVGSGPQHF.

V and J are TRBV7-9 and TRBJ1-6; possibly TRBD1 for D (6 bases). Per the germline V gene, CDR1 is SEHNR and CDR2 is FQNEAQ (reference sequence). Trimming shortened V by 2 bases and J by 13 bases, and 9 bases separated the two germline ends. CDR3 length equals 12 residues. The CDR3 DNA reads as TGTGCCAGCAGCTTAAGGGGGTCTCCCCTCCACTTT. This sequence encodes CASSLRGSPLHF.

This rearrangement joins TRBV19 to TRBJ1-2; D is undetermined. V dropped 2 bases and J dropped 6 bases, with 10 bases sitting between them. Germline V lookup: CDR1 LNHDA, CDR2 SQIVND (reference sequence). This CDR3 has 13 amino acids. The CDR3 reads CASSIFGEDGYTF. Here the CDR3 DNA reads TGTGCCAGTAGTATATTCGGGGAAGATGGCTACACCTTC.

The J gene is TRBJ1-1, the V gene TRBV5-4, with a possible D match to TRBD1 (6 bases). V dropped 1 base and J dropped 3 bases, with 13 bases sitting between them. The length of the CDR3 is 15 residues. The V gene's germline CDR1 is SGHNT and CDR2 YYREEE (reference sequence). CDR3 in amino acids: CASSLWFKGDTEAFF. The DNA of the CDR3 is TGTGCCAGCAGCTTGTGGTTCAAGGGGGACACTGAAGCTTTCTTT.

The gene calls are TRBV4-1 and TRBJ1-6; TRBD1 agrees at 8 bases. Per germline, CDR1 MGHRA and CDR2 YSYEKL. After removal of 7 bases from V and 9 bases from J, the junction contained 5 bases not matched to a gene. This CDR3 has 13 residues. The CDR3 coding sequence is TGCGCCAGCAAAGGACAGGGACCTTCACCCCTCCACTTT. This gives the protein CASKGQGPSPLHF.

The rearrangement uses TRBV19 and TRBJ2-7, with a tentative D call TRBD1 (6 bases). The CDR3 runs to 14 residues. Trimming removed 2 bases from V and 5 bases from J, with 13 bases in between. The germline V gene has CDR1 LNHDA and CDR2 SQIVND (reference sequence). In DNA, the CDR3 is TGTGCCAGTAGTATATCCCAGGGGCCCAACGAGCAGTACTTC. Translation: CASSISQGPNEQYF. Together with reference TRBV19 and TRBJ2-7, the CDR3 gives the full variable domain: DGGITQSPKYLFRKEGQNVTLSCEQNLNHDAMYWYRQDPGQGLRLIYYSQIVNDFQKGDIAEGYSVSREKKESFPLTVTSAQKNPTAFYLCASSISQGPNEQYFGPGTRLTVT.

The chain recombines TRBV27 with TRBJ2-5, with 11 bases lining up with TRBD2. CDR1 MNHEY and CDR2 SMNVEV come from the germline V gene (reference sequence). The CDR3 has 15 amino acids. Trimming took 2 bases from V and 2 from J; bases not matched to a gene: 1. DNA of the CDR3: TGTGCCAGCAGTTTACTAGCGGGGGGACAAGAGACCCAGTACTTC. Translation gives CASSLLAGGQETQYF.

This CDR3 is CASSQSSRGLQETQYF. CDR3 coding DNA: TGTGCCAGCAGCCAATCTTCGCGGGGGTTACAAGAGACCCAGTACTTC. The rearrangement links TRBV4-2 to TRBJ2-5; 7 nucleotides match TRBD2. This CDR3 has 16 amino acids. The junction had 8 bases not matched to a gene; V was cut back by 2 bases and J by 2 bases. Germline CDR1 reads LGHNA; CDR2 reads YNFKEQ.

The rearrangement uses TRBV14 and TRBJ2-1, with TRBD1 matching 7 bases. Germline CDR1 SGHDN, CDR2 FVKESK. J was trimmed by 8 bases and V by 0 bases; bases with no gene match: 10. The CDR3 sequence is 16 residues long. The CDR3 protein is CASSQEGDRRWDEQFF. The CDR3 DNA reads as TGTGCCAGCAGCCAAGAGGGGGACAGACGATGGGATGAGCAGTTCTTC.

The chain is built from TRBV2 and TRBJ1-1; D gene unclear. This CDR3 is 12 amino acids long. The germline gives CDR1 SNHLY, CDR2 FYNNEI. The V end lost 6 bases, the J end lost 4 bases, and 9 bases lay between the germline ends. The CDR3 DNA follows: TGTGCCAGCAGACTCTCCGCCACTGAAGCTTTCTTT. Protein: CASRLSATEAFF.

This clone showed up just a few times. V usage is TRBV4-3 and J usage is TRBJ1-6, with D perhaps TRBD1 (6 bases). This CDR3 is 14 amino acids long. Germline CDR1 LGHNA, CDR2 YSLEER. V gave up 4 bases and J gave up 10 bases, with 14 bases separating them. The CDR3: CASSPSRGRSPLHF. The CDR3 DNA follows: TGCGCCAGCAGCCCGAGCAGGGGACGATCACCCCTCCACTTT.

Notes on this clone: One end of the junction does not line up with germline, which may come from a read error. This chain connects TRBV18 to TRBJ2-3; no clear D gene. Germline CDR1 is KGHSH and CDR2 is LQKENI. The CDR3 spans 12 residues. DNA of the CDR3: TGTGCCAGCTCATCCCGCACAGATATGCAGTATTTT. This encodes CASSSRTDMQYF.

The chain is built from TRBV4-1 and TRBJ1-6; D gene ambiguous. Trimming cost V 1 base and J 0 bases, with 7 bases left between them. Germline V gene data show CDR1 as MGHRA and CDR2 as YSYEKL. CDR3 length: 16 residues. As DNA, the CDR3 is TGCGCCAGCAGCCAAGCACCGAGCTCCTATAATTCACCCCTCCACTTT. It encodes CASSQAPSSYNSPLHF.

V gene TRBV2 combines with J gene TRBJ1-6, with 7 bases fitting TRBD1. Germline CDR1 SNHLY, CDR2 FYNNEI. Losses at the gene ends were 5 bases for V and 15 bases for J; bases not matched to a gene: 10. CDR3 size: 13 residues. The CDR3 reads CASSKGQAVGLHF. CDR3 in DNA: TGTGCCAGCAGTAAAGGACAGGCGGTAGGCCTCCACTTT.

The genes are TRBV10-2 and TRBJ2-7; no clear D gene. The CDR3 loop spans 18 amino acids. Trimming cost V 2 bases and J 2 bases, with 22 bases left between them. Germline lookup yields CDR1 WSHSY and CDR2 SAAADI. The CDR3 loop is CASSELFLSRTSAYEQYF. The CDR3 nucleotides are TGCGCCAGCAGTGAGCTGTTTTTGTCTCGTACGTCAGCCTACGAGCAGTACTTC.

CDR3 DNA: TGCGCCAGCAGCCAAGCGATAGCCTCTACCGGGGAGCTGTTTTTT. Encoded protein: CASSQAIASTGELFF. V gene TRBV4-1 combines with J gene TRBJ2-2; no clear D gene. There are 15 residues in the CDR3. V lost 1 base to trimming and J lost 5 bases, with 11 bases between them. Germline lookup yields CDR1 MGHRA and CDR2 YSYEKL.

The rearrangement joins TRBV9 to TRBJ1-6, with D possibly TRBD1 on 5 matching bases. The V and J ends lost 3 bases and 9 bases respectively, with 16 bases between them. The CDR3 loop spans 15 amino acids. The V gene's germline CDR1 is SGDLS and CDR2 YYNGEE. The CDR3 nucleotides are TGTGCCAGCAGCGGGCCCAGGGAACAGCCTTCACCCCTCCACTTT. This sequence encodes CASSGPREQPSPLHF. Full variable domain (missing parts from reference TRBV9 and TRBJ1-6): DSGVTQTPKHLITATGQRVTLRCSPRSGDLSVYWYQQSLDQGLQFLIQYYNGEERAKGNILERFSAQQFPDLHSELNLSSLELGDSALYFCASSGPREQPSPLHFGNGTRLTVT.

The chain carries TRBV7-2 and TRBJ2-5, with D maybe TRBD1 (5 bases). This CDR3 is built from 13 residues. Between the trimmed V and J ends, which lost 1 base and 3 bases, there was a span of 6 bases. Looked up from germline, CDR1 is SGHTA and CDR2 is FQGNSA. The CDR3 coding sequence is TGTGCCAGCAGCTTAGTAGGGGAAGAGACCCAGTACTTC. Its protein is CASSLVGEETQYF.